This TCR beta chain was captured by sequencing in a study of neurological immune-mediated disorders. Unsorted libraries were generated from 2 million PBMCs. These cells had been stored in RNAlater at -80 C. The team produced cDNA through 5'RACE using 10-nucleotide random UMIs. Sequencing runs each generated in excess of 180 million TCR-beta sequences derived from 15-18 subjects. TCRdb analysed the 5' RACE reads with MiXCR anew, one entry per CDR3 protein. The table includes tens of thousands of distinct CDR3 sequences, over 6.5% detected once. The sequence was obtained from a woman aged 40 to 50 in good health. The specimen was PBMCs.

CDR3 bases: TGCAGTGCTAGGGGGGCCACCAATCAGCCCCAGCATTTT. This translates into CSARGATNQPQHF. The V and J genes are TRBV20-1 and TRBJ1-5; D perhaps matches TRBD1 (6 bases). The length of the CDR3 is 13 residues. Germline-derived CDR1 and CDR2 are DFQATT and SNEGSKA (reference sequence). Trimming cost V 3 bases and J 3 bases, with 9 bases left between them.